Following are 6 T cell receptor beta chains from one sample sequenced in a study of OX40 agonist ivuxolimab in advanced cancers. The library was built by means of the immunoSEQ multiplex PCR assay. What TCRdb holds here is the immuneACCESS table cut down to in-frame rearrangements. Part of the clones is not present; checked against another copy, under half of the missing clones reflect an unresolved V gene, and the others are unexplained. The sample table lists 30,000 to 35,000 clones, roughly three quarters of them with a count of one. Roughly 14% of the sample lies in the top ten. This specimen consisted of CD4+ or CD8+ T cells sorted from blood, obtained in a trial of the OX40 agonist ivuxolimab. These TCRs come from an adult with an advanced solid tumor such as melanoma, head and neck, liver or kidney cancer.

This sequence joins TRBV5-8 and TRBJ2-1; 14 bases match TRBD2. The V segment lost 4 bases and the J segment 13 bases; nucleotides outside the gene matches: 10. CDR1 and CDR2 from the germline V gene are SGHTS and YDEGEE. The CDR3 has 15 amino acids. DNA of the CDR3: TGTGCCAGCAGCCCGGGAGGGACTAGCGGGAGCCCCCAGTTCTTC. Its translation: CASSPGGTSGSPQFF.

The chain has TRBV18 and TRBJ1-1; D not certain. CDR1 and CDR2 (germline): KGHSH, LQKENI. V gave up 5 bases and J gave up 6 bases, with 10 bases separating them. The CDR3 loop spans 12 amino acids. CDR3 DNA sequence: TGTGCCAGCTCAGCCCTCAGAGCTGAAGCTTTCTTT. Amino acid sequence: CASSALRAEAFF.

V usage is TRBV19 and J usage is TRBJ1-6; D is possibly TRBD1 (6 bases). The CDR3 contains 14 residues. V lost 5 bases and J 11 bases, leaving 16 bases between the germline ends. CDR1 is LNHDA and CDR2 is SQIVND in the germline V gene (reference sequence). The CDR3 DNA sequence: TGTGCCAGTAGTTTCGGCAGGGGTTCGACACCCCTCCACTTT. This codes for CASSFGRGSTPLHF.

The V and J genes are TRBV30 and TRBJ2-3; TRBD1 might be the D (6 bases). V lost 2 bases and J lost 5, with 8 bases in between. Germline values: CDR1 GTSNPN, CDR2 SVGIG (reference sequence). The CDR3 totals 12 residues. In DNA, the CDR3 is TGTGCCTGGAGTTCACAGGGAGATACGCAGTATTTT. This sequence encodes CAWSSQGDTQYF.

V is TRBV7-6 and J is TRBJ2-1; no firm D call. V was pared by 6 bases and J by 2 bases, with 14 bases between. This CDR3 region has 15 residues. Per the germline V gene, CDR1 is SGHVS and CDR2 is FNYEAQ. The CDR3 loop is CASRETGGTYNEQFF. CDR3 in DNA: TGTGCCAGCAGAGAAACTGGCGGAACCTACAATGAGCAGTTCTTC.

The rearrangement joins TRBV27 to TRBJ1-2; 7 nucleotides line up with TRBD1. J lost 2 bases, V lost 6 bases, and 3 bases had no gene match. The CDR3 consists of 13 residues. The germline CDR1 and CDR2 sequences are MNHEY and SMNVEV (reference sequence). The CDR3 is CASSLTGNYGYTF. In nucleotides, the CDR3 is TGTGCCAGCAGCTTGACAGGGAACTATGGCTACACCTTC.